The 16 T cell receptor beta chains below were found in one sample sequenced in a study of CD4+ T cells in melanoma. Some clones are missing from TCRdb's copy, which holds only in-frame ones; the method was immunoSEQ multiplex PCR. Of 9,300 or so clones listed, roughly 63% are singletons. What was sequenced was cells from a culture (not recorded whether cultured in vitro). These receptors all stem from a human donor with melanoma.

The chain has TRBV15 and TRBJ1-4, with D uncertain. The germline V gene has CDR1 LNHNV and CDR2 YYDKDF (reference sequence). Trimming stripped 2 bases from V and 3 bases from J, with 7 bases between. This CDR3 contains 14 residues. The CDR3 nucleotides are TGTGCCACCAGCAGAAAGGGTGCTAATGAAAAACTGTTTTTT. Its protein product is CATSRKGANEKLFF.

The CDR3 sequence: CAWSVPGLAGGRTQYF. The CDR3 DNA reads TGTGCCTGGAGTGTACCGGGACTAGCGGGGGGCCGGACCCAGTACTTC. V is TRBV30 and J is TRBJ2-5, with 15 bases that match TRBD2. Trimming at V came to 0 bases and at J to 7 bases, leaving 6 bases not matched to a gene. The CDR3 extends over 16 amino acids. Germline V gives CDR1 GTSNPN, CDR2 SVGIG (reference sequence). Filled out from reference TRBV30 and TRBJ2-5, the complete variable domain reads SQTIHQWPATLVQPVGSPLSLECTVEGTSNPNLYWYRQAAGRGLQLLFYSVGIGQISSEVPQNLSASRPQDRQFILSSKKLLLSDSGFYLCAWSVPGLAGGRTQYFGPGTRLLVL.

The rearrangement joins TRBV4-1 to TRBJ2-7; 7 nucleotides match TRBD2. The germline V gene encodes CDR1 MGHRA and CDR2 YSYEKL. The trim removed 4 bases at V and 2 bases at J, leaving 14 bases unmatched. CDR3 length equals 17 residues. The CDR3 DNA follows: TGCGCCAGCAGCCGCGAGATGGGTGGGGGGGTTACCTACGAGCAGTACTTC. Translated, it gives CASSREMGGGVTYEQYF.

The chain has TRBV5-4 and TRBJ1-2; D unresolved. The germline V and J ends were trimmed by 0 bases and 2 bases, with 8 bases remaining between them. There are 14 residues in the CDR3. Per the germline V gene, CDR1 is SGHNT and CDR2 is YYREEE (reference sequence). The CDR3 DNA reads TGTGCCAGCAGCTTGGAGAATAGGAACTATGGCTACACCTTC. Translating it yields CASSLENRNYGYTF.

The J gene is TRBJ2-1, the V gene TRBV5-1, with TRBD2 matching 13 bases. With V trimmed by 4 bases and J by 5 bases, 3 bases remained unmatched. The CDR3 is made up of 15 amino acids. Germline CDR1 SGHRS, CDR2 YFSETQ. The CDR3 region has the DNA TGCGCCAGCAGCCGTGGGACTAGCGGGGACAATGAGCAGTTCTTC. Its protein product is CASSRGTSGDNEQFF.

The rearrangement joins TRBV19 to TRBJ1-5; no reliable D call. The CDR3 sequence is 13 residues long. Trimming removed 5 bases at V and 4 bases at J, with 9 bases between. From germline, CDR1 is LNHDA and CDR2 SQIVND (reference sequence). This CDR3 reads CASSVGGNQPQHF. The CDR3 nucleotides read TGTGCCAGTAGTGTCGGAGGGAATCAGCCCCAGCATTTT.

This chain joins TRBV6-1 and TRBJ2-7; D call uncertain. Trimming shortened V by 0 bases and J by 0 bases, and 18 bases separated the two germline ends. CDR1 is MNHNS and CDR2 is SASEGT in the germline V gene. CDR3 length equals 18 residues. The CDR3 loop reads CASSEAPRLFRGSYEQYF. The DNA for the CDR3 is TGTGCCAGCAGTGAAGCTCCCCGGCTCTTCCGTGGCTCCTACGAGCAGTACTTC.

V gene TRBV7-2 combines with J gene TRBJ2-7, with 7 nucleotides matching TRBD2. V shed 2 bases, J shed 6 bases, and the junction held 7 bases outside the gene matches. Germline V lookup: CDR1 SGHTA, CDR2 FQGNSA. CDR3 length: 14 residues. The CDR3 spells CASSLLAGRGEQYF. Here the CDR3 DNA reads TGTGCCAGCAGCTTATTAGCGGGTCGAGGCGAGCAGTACTTC.

The CDR3 region has the DNA TGTGCCAGCTCACAGGGATTCCAAGAGACCCAGTACTTC. Translating gives CASSQGFQETQYF. The rearrangement joins TRBV18 to TRBJ2-5; D is unresolved. This CDR3 is 13 amino acids long. Deletions cut 4 bases from V and 1 base from J, with 7 bases between. Germline-derived CDR1 and CDR2 are KGHSH and LQKENI.

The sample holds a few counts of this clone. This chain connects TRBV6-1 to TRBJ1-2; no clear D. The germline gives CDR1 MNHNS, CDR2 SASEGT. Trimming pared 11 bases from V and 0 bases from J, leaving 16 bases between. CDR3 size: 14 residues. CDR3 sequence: CAQLRELANYGYTF. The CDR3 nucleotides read TGTGCCCAGCTACGGGAATTAGCTAACTATGGCTACACCTTC.

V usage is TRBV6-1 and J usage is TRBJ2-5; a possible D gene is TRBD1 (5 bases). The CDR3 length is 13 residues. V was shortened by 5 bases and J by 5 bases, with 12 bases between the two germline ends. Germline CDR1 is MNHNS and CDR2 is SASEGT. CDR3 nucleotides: TGTGCCAGCAGTAGGGGAATTACGGAGACCCAGTACTTC. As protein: CASSRGITETQYF.

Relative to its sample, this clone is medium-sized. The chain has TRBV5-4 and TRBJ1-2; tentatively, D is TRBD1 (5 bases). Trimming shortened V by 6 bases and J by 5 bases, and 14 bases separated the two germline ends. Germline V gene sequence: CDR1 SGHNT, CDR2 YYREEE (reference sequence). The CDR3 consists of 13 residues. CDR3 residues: CASNLGGRYGYTF. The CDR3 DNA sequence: TGTGCCAGCAACCTGGGGGGTCGGTATGGCTACACCTTC.

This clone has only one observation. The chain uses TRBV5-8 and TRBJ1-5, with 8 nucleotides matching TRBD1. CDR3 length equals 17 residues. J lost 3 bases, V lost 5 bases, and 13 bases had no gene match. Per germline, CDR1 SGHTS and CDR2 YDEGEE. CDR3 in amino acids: CASSSVGTGFINQPQHF. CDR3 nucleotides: TGTGCCAGCAGTTCCGTTGGGACAGGATTTATCAATCAGCCCCAGCATTTT.

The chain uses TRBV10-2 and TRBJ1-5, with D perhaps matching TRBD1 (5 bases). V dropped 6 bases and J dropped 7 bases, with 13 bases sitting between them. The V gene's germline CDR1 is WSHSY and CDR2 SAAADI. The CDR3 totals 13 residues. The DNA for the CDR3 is TGCGCCAGCAGAAAGGACATGTTGCAGCCCCAGCATTTT. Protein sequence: CASRKDMLQPQHF.

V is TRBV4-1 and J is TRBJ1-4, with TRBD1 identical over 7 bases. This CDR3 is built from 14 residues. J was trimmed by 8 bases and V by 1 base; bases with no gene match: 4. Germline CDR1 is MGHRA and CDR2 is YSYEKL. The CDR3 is CASSQADRDEKLFF. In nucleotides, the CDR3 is TGCGCCAGCAGCCAAGCCGACAGGGACGAAAAACTGTTTTTT.

CDR3 in amino acids: CASSAARDTSYEQYF. Written as DNA, the CDR3 is TGTGCCAGCAGCGCGGCTAGGGACACGTCCTACGAGCAGTACTTC. V and J are TRBV5-4 and TRBJ2-7; D perhaps matches TRBD1 (6 bases). The CDR3 totals 15 residues. Trimming removed 4 bases from V and 1 base from J, with 15 bases in between. Germline loops: CDR1 SGHNT, CDR2 YYREEE (reference sequence).